This is a list of T cell receptor beta chains from one sample in a study of blood T cell repertoires in COVID-19. Generated by immunoSEQ multiplex PCR, the TCRdb table keeps only in-frame clones and is missing some. Among roughly 350,000 clones listed, roughly 90% were seen once. The sequencing sample was made of peripheral blood. These receptors originate from a woman in her forties or fifties with active or convalescent COVID-19. Each CDR3 is given with its conserved first and last residue. D genes are given only for firm matches. Rows may omit the clone size; those that give it use once, few, many or a size class.

TRBV4-2	15	TRBJ2-1	-	-	TGTGCCAGCTCCCCCCGGCAGGGCCCTACAGATGAGCAGTTCTTC	CASSPRQGPTDEQFF
TRBV19	16	TRBJ1-4	TRBD1	-	TGTGCCAGCACCGAAGACAGGGGGGCAACTAATGAAAAACTGTTTTTT	CASTEDRGATNEKLFF
TRBV11-2	18	TRBJ2-1	TRBD2	-	TGTGCCAGCAGCTTAGAACCGGTCTCGAGCGGGGGGCGCAGTGAGCAGTTCTTC	CASSLEPVSSGGRSEQFF
TRBV7-3	13	TRBJ2-3	-	-	TGTGCCAGCAGCTTAGGCGGAGTGCCTACGCAGTATTTT	CASSLGGVPTQYF
TRBV19	15	TRBJ1-1	-	-	TGTGCCAGTAGTATAAGCCAGGGAATGAACACTGAAGCTTTCTTT	CASSISQGMNTEAFF
TRBV4-2	18	TRBJ2-3	TRBD2	-	TGTGCCAGCAGCCAAGATTATACGCGGGAGGGCAACACAGATACGCAGTATTTT	CASSQDYTREGNTDTQYF
TRBV11-2	14	TRBJ1-1	-	-	TGTGCCAGCAGCTGGTTAGCGGGGGAGGCTGAAGCTTTCTTT	CASSWLAGEAEAFF
TRBV2	16	TRBJ2-3	TRBD1	once	TGTGCCAGCAGCCAACAGGGGTCCTATTACACAGATACGCAGTATTTT	CASSQQGSYYTDTQYF
TRBV19	14	TRBJ2-7	TRBD1	-	TGTGCCAGTAGCCTCGGGACAGAACACTACGAGCAGTACTTC	CASSLGTEHYEQYF
TRBV6-5	13	TRBJ2-1	-	-	TGTGCCAGCGGCGCTAGCTCCTACAATGAGCAGTTCTTC	CASGASSYNEQFF
TRBV2	13	TRBJ2-7	TRBD1	-	TGTGCCAGCAGTCGGACAGGGGGGCACGAGCAGTACTTC	CASSRTGGHEQYF
TRBV7-9	14	TRBJ2-3	-	-	TGTGCCAGCAGCCCCACAGGAGGCACAGATACGCAGTATTTT	CASSPTGGTDTQYF
TRBV4-3	15	TRBJ2-6	-	-	TGCGCCAGCAGCCAAGCAGGGGTTGGGGCCAACGTCCTGACTTTC	CASSQAGVGANVLTF
TRBV25-1	15	TRBJ1-3	-	-	TGTGCCAGCAGTGAACCCGCGTTCTCTGGAAACACCATATATTTT	CASSEPAFSGNTIYF
TRBV5-1	15	TRBJ1-2	-	-	TGCGCCAGCAGCTTGGATTGGGACAAAGTTTATGGCTACACCTTC	CASSLDWDKVYGYTF